This T cell receptor (beta chain) comes out of a study of shared clonotypes between healthy human individuals. Study background: Each donor's CD4 naive and CD4 memory cells filled three plates apiece, CD8 naive two, and CD8 memory one.

Genomic DNA per cell subset filled all wells of several immunoSEQ plates. Produced via immunoSEQ multiplex PCR; TCRdb's table is partial and in-frame only. The sample includes approximately 720,000 clones, less than 80% of them seen just once. After removal of 2 bases from V and 1 base from J, the junction contained 18 bases not matched to a gene. Germline V CDR1 and CDR2: MDHEN, SYDVKM. CDR3 size: 20 residues. This clone was observed at least ten times. The chain combines TRBV28 with TRBJ2-7, with TRBD1 matching 9 bases. This TCR was recovered from a woman in her 30s in good health. Sequenced material: memory CD4+ T cells sorted from blood. Subset indicated: CD45RA-negative fraction. The CDR3 loop reads CASSLRVWNRGPPLSYEQYF. The DNA of the CDR3 is TGTGCCAGCAGTTTAAGGGTGTGGAACAGGGGGCCCCCGTTGTCCTACGAGCAGTACTTC.